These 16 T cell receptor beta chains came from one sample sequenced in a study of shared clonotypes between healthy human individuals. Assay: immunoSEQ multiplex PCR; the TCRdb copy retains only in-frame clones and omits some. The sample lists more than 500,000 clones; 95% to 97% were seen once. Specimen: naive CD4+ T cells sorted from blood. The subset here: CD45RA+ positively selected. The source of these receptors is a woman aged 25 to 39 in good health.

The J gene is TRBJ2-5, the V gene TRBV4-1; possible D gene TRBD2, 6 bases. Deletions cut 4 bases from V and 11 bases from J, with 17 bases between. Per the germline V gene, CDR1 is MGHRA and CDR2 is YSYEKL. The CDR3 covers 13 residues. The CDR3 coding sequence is TGCGCCAGCAGCCCGTTCGGGACTGAGAATCAGTACTTC. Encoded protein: CASSPFGTENQYF.

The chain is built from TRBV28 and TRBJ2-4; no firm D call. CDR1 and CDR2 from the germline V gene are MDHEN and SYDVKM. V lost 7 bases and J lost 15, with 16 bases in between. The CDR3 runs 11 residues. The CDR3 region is CASNLGASVYF. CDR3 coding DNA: TGTGCCAGCAACCTTGGCGCTTCGGTGTACTTC.

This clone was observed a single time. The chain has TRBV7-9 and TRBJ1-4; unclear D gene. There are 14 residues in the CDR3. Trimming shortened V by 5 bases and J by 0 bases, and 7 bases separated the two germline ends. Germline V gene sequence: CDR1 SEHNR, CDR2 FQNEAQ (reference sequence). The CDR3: CASSQRSTNEKLFF. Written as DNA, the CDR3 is TGTGCCAGCAGCCAGAGATCAACTAATGAAAAACTGTTTTTT.

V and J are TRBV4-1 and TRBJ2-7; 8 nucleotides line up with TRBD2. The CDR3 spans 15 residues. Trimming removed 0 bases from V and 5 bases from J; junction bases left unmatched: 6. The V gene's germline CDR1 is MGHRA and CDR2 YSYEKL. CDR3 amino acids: CASSQESGSVHEQYF. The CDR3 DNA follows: TGCGCCAGCAGCCAAGAGAGCGGGAGTGTCCACGAGCAGTACTTC.

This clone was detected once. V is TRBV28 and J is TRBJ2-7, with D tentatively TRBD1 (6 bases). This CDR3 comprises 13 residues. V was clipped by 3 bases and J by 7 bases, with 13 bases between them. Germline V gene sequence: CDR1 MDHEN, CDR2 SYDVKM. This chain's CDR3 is CASSFSYTGEQYF. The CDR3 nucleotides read TGTGCCAGCAGTTTTTCTTATACAGGGGAGCAGTACTTC.

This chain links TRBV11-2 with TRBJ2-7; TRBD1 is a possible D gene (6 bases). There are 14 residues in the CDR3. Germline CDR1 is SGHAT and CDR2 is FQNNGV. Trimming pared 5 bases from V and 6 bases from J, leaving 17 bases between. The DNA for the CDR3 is TGTGCCAGCAGCATAGGACAGTCCTTCCGCGAGCAGTACTTC. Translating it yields CASSIGQSFREQYF. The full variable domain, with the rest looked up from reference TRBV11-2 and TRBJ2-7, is EAGVAQSPRYKIIEKRQSVAFWCNPISGHATLYWYQQILGQGPKLLIQFQNNGVVDDSQLPKDRFSAERLKGVDSTLKIQPAKLEDSAVYLCASSIGQSFREQYFGPGTRLTVT.

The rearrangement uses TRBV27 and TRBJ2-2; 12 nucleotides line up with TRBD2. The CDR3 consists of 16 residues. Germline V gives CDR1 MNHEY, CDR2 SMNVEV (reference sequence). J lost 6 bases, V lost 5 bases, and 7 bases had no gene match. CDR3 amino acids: CASSRLGTSGPGELFF. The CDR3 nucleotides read TGTGCCAGCAGTCGACTCGGGACTAGCGGGCCCGGGGAGCTGTTTTTT.

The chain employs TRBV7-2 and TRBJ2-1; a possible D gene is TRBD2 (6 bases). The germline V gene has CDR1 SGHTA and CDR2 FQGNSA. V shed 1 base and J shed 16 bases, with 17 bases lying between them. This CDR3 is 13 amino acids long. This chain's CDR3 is CASSLVGGTSVFF. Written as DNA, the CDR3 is TGTGCCAGCAGCTTAGTGGGAGGAACCTCAGTATTCTTC. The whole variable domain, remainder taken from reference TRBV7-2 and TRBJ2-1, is GAGVSQSPSNKVTEKGKDVELRCDPISGHTALYWYRQSLGQGLEFLIYFQGNSAPDKSGLPSDRFSAERTGGSVSTLTIQRTQQEDSAVYLCASSLVGGTSVFFGPGTRLTVL.

The CDR3 loop is CASALGQVQPQHF. Here the CDR3 DNA reads TGTGCCAGCGCCCTAGGCCAAGTTCAGCCCCAGCATTTT. The V and J genes are TRBV28 and TRBJ1-5; no clear D gene. Trimming shortened V by 8 bases and J by 6 bases, and 14 bases separated the two germline ends. Germline assignment: CDR1 MDHEN and CDR2 SYDVKM. The CDR3 covers 13 residues. The full variable domain, in which reference TRBV28 and TRBJ1-5 provide the parts outside the CDR3, is DVKVTQSSRYLVKRTGEKVFLECVQDMDHENMFWYRQDPGLGLRLIYFSYDVKMKEKGDIPEGYSVSREKKERFSLILESASTNQTSMYLCASALGQVQPQHFGDGTRLSIL.

CDR3 nucleotide sequence: TGTGCCAGTAGTATCAAGGCCGGTTTCTACACCTTC. It yields the protein CASSIKAGFYTF. This rearrangement joins TRBV19 to TRBJ1-2; D gene ambiguous. Germline CDR1 reads LNHDA; CDR2 reads SQIVND (reference sequence). Trimming took 3 bases from V and 10 from J, leaving 12 bases between them. This CDR3 contains 12 residues.

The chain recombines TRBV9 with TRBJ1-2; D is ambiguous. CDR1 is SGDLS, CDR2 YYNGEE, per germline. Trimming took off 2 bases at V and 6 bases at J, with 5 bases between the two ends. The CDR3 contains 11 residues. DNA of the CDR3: TGTGCCAGCAGCGTTGGGGATGGCTACACCTTC. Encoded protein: CASSVGDGYTF. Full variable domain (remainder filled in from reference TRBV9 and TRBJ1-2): DSGVTQTPKHLITATGQRVTLRCSPRSGDLSVYWYQQSLDQGLQFLIQYYNGEERAKGNILERFSAQQFPDLHSELNLSSLELGDSALYFCASSVGDGYTFGSGTRLTVV.

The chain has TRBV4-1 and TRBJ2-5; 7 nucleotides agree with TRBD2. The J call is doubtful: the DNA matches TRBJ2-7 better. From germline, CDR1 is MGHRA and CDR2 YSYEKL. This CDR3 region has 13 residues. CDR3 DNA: TGCGCCAGCAGCCAACCTGGGACTAACGAGCAGTACTTC. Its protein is CASSQPGTNEQYF.

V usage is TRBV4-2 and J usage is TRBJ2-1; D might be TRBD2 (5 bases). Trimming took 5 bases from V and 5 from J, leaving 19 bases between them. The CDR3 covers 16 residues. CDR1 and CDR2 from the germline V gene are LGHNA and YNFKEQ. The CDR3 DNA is TGTGCCAGCAGCTTGGGCGGTGGCGGGCCTGACAATGAGCAGTTCTTC. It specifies CASSLGGGGPDNEQFF.

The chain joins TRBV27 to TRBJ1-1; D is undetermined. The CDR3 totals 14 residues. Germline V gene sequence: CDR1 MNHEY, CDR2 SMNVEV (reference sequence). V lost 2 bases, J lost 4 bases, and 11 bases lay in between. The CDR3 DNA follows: TGTGCCAGCAGTTTAACCAGGTGGGGCACTGAAGCTTTCTTT. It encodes CASSLTRWGTEAFF.

The CDR3 reads CASSYGPGNTEAFF. CDR3 in DNA: TGTGCCAGCAGTTACGGGCCGGGCAACACTGAAGCTTTCTTT. This chain connects TRBV6-5 to TRBJ1-1, with D unclear. Germline CDR1 reads MNHEY; CDR2 reads SVGAGI. This CDR3 has 14 residues. The V end was cut by 2 bases, the J end by 2 bases, with 9 bases between.

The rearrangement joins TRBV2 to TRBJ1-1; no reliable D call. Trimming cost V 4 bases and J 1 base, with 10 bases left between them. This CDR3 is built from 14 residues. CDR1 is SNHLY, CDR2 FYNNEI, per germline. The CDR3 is CASSVGRTNTEAFF. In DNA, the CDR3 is TGTGCCAGCAGTGTCGGCAGGACGAACACTGAAGCTTTCTTT.